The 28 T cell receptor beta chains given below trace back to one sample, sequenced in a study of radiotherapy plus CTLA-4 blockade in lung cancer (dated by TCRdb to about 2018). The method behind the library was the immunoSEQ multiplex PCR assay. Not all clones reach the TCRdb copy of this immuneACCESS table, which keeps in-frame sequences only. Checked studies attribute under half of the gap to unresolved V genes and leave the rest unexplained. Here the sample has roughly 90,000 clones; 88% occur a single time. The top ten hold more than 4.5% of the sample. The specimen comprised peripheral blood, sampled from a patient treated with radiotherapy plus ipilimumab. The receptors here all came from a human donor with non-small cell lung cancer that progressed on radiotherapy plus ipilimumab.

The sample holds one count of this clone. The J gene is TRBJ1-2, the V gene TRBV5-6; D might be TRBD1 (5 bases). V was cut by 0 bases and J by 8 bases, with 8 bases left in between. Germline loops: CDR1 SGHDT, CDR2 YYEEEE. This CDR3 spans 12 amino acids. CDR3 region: CASSLATGGYTF. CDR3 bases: TGTGCCAGCAGCTTGGCCACAGGAGGCTACACCTTC.

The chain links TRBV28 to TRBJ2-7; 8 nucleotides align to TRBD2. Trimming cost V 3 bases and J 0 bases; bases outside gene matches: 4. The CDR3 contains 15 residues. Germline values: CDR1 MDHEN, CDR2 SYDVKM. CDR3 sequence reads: CASSFPSGRSYEQYF. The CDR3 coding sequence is TGTGCCAGCAGTTTCCCTAGCGGGCGCTCCTACGAGCAGTACTTC.

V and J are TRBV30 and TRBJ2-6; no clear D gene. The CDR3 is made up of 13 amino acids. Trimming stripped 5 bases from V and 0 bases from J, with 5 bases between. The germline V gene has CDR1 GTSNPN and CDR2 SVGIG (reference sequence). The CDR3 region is CAWGLSGANVLTF. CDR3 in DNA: TGTGCCTGGGGCCTCTCTGGGGCCAACGTCCTGACTTTC.

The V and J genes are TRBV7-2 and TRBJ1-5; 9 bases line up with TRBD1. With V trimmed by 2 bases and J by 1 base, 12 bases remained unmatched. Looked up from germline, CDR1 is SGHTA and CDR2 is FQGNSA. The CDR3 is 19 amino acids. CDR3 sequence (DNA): TGTGCCAGCAGCTTAAGGGGACAGGGCTTGTCGAGGAGCAATCAGCCCCAGCATTTT. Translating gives CASSLRGQGLSRSNQPQHF. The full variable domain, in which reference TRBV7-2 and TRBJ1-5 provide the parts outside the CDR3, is GAGVSQSPSNKVTEKGKDVELRCDPISGHTALYWYRQSLGQGLEFLIYFQGNSAPDKSGLPSDRFSAERTGGSVSTLTIQRTQQEDSAVYLCASSLRGQGLSRSNQPQHFGDGTRLSIL.

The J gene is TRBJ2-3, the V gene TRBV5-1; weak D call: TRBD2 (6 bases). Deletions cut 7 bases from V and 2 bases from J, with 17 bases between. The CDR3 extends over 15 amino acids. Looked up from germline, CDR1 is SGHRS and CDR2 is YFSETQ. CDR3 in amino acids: CASARGGGATDTQYF. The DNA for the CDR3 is TGCGCCAGCGCGCGGGGAGGCGGCGCCACAGATACGCAGTATTTT.

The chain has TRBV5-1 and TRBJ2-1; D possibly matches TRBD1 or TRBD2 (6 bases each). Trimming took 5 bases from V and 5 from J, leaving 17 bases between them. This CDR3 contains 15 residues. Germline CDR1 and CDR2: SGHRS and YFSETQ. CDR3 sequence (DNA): TGCGCCAGCAGTCTGGGGGGCGCAGGCAACAATGAGCAGTTCTTC. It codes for CASSLGGAGNNEQFF.

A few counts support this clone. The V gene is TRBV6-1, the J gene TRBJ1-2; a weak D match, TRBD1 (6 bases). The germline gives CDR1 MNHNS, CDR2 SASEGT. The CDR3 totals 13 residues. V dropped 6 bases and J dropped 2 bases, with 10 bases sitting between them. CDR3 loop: CASRTGLNYGYTF. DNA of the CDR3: TGTGCCAGCAGGACAGGACTGAACTATGGCTACACCTTC.

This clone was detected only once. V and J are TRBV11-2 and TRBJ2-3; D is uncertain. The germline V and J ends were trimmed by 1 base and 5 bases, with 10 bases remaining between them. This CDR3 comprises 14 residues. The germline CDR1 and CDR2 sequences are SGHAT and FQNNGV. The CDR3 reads CASSLVGVLDTQYF. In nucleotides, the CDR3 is TGTGCCAGCAGCTTAGTAGGAGTCCTAGATACGCAGTATTTT.

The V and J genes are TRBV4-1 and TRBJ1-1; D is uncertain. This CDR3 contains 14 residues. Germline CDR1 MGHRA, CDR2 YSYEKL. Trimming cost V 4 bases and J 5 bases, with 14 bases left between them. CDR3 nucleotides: TGCGCCAGCAGCCCCGGGCCGACGGAGACTGAAGCTTTCTTT. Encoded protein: CASSPGPTETEAFF.

The CDR3 DNA sequence: TGCGCCAGCAGCACCCCCCCGGGGGCCGGGACGGAATCCTACGAGCAGTACTTC. Translating it yields CASSTPPGAGTESYEQYF. V and J are TRBV5-1 and TRBJ2-7, with D perhaps being TRBD1 or TRBD2 (6 bases each). V was clipped by 4 bases and J by 1 base, with 24 bases between them. The CDR3 is 18 amino acids. Germline loops: CDR1 SGHRS, CDR2 YFSETQ.

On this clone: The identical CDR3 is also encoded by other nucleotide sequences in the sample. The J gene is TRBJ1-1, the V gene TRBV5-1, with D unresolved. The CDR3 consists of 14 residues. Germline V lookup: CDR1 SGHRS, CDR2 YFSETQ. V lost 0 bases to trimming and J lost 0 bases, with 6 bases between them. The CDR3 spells CASSLVGMNTEAFF. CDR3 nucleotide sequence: TGCGCCAGCAGCTTGGTAGGGATGAACACTGAAGCTTTCTTT. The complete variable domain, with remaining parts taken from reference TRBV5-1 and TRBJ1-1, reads KAGVTQTPRYLIKTRGQQVTLSCSPISGHRSVSWYQQTPGQGLQFLFEYFSETQRNKGNFPGRFSGRQFSNSRSEMNVSTLELGDSALYLCASSLVGMNTEAFFGQGTRLTVV.

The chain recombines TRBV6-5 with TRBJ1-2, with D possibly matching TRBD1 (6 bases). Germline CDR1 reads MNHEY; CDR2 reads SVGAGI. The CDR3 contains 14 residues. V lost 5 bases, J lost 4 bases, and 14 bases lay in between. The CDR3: CASSPRTVLYGYTF. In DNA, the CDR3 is TGTGCCAGCAGTCCCCGGACAGTCCTCTATGGCTACACCTTC.

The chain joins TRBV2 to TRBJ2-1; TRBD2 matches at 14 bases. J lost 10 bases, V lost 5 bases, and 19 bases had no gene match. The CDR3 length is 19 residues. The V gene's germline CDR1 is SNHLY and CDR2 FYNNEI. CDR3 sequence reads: CASSPLGLAGEARIAEQFF. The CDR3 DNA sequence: TGTGCCAGCAGTCCGTTGGGACTAGCGGGAGAGGCGCGGATAGCAGAGCAGTTCTTC.

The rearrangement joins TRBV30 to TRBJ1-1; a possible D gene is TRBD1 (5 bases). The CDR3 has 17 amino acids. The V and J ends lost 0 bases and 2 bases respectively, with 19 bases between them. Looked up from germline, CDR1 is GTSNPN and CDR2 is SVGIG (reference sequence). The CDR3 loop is CAWSVQWGRGGNTEAFF. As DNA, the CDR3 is TGTGCCTGGAGTGTACAGTGGGGGAGGGGCGGTAACACTGAAGCTTTCTTT.

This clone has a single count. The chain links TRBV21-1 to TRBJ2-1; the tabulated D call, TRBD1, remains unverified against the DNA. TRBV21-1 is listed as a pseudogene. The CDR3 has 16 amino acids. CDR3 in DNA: TGTGCCAGCAATCCACACGGGGACAGGGCAAACAATGAGCAGTTCTTC. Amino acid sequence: CASNPHGDRANNEQFF.

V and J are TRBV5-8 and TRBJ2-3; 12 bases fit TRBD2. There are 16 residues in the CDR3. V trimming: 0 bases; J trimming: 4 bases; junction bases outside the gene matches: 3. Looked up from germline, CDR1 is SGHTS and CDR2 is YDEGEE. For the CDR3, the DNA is TGTGCCAGCAGCTTGGGGACTAGCGGGACCGCAGATACGCAGTATTTT. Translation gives CASSLGTSGTADTQYF.

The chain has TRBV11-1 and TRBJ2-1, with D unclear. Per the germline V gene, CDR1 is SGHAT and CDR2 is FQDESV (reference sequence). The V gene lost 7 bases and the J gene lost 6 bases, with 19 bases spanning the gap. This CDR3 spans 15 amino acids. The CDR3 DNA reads TGTGCCAGCACCCGGATGCGGAGCCCTACCAATGAGCAGTTCTTC. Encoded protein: CASTRMRSPTNEQFF.

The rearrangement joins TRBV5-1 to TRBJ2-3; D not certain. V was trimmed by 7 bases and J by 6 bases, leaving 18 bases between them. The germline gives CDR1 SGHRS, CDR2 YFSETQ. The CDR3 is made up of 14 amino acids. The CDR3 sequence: CASGDQPFVDTQYF. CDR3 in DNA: TGCGCCAGCGGAGACCAACCTTTTGTGGATACGCAGTATTTT.

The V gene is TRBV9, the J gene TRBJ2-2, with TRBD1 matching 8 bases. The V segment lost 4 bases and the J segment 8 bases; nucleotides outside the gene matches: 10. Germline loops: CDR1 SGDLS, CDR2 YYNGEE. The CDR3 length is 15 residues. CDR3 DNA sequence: TGTGCCAGCAGCCGATCGCCGGACAGGGATGGGGAGCTGTTTTTT. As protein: CASSRSPDRDGELFF.

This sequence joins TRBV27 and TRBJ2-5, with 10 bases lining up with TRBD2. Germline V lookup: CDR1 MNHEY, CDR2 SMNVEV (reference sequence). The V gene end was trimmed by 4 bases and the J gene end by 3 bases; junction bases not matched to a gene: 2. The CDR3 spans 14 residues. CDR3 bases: TGTGCCAGCAGTTCTAGCGGGAGAGAAGAGACCCAGTACTTC. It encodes CASSSSGREETQYF.

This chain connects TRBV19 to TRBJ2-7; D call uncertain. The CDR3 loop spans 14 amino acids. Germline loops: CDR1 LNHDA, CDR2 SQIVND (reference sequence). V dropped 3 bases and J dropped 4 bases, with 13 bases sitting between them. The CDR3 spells CASSMSNALYEQYF. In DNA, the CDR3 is TGTGCCAGTAGTATGTCGAACGCTTTGTACGAGCAGTACTTC. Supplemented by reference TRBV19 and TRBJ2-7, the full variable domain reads DGGITQSPKYLFRKEGQNVTLSCEQNLNHDAMYWYRQDPGQGLRLIYYSQIVNDFQKGDIAEGYSVSREKKESFPLTVTSAQKNPTAFYLCASSMSNALYEQYFGPGTRLTVT.

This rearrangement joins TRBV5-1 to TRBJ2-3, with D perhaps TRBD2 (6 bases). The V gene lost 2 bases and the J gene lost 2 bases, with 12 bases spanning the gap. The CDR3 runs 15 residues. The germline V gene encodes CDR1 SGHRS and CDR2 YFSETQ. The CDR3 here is CASSFSGKYTDTQYF. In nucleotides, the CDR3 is TGCGCCAGCAGCTTTAGCGGAAAGTACACAGATACGCAGTATTTT.

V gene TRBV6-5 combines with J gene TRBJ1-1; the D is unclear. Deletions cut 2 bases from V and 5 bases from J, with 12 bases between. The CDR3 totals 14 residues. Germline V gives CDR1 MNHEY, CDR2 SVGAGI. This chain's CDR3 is CASSYEPRWTEAFF. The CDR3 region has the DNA TGTGCCAGCAGTTACGAACCGAGATGGACTGAAGCTTTCTTT.

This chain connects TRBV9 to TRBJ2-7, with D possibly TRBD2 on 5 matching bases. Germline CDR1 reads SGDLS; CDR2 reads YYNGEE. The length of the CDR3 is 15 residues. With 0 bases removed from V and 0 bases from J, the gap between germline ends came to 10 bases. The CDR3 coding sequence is TGTGCCAGCAGCGTAGGTGAAAGCGGCTCCTACGAGCAGTACTTC. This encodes CASSVGESGSYEQYF. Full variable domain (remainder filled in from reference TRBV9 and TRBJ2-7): DSGVTQTPKHLITATGQRVTLRCSPRSGDLSVYWYQQSLDQGLQFLIQYYNGEERAKGNILERFSAQQFPDLHSELNLSSLELGDSALYFCASSVGESGSYEQYFGPGTRLTVT.

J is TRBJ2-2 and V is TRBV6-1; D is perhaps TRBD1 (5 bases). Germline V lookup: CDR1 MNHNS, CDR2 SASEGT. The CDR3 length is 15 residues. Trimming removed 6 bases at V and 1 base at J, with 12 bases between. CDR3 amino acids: CASSRVSKNTGELFF. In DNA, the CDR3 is TGTGCCAGCAGCAGGGTTTCGAAGAACACCGGGGAGCTGTTTTTT.

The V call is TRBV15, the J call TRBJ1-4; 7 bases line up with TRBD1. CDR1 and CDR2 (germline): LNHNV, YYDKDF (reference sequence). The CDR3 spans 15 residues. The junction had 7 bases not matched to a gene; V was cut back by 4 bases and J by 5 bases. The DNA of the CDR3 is TGTGCCACCAGCACCTCGACAGGGATGAATGAAAAACTGTTTTTT. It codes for CATSTSTGMNEKLFF.

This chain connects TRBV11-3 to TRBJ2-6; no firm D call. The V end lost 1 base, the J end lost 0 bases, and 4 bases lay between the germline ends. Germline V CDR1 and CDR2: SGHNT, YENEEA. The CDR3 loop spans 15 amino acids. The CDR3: CASSLGSSGANVLTF. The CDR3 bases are TGTGCCAGCAGCTTAGGATCCTCTGGGGCCAACGTCCTGACTTTC.

CDR3 coding DNA: TGTGCCAGCAGCCAGCTATTCGCGAACACCGGGGAGCTGTTTTTT. Encoded protein: CASSQLFANTGELFF. This sequence joins TRBV9 and TRBJ2-2; no firm D call. This CDR3 has 15 amino acids. Germline V gives CDR1 SGDLS, CDR2 YYNGEE. V dropped 4 bases and J dropped 0 bases, with 10 bases sitting between them. The entire variable domain, with the rest obtained from reference TRBV9 and TRBJ2-2, is as follows: DSGVTQTPKHLITATGQRVTLRCSPRSGDLSVYWYQQSLDQGLQFLIQYYNGEERAKGNILERFSAQQFPDLHSELNLSSLELGDSALYFCASSQLFANTGELFFGEGSRLTVL.